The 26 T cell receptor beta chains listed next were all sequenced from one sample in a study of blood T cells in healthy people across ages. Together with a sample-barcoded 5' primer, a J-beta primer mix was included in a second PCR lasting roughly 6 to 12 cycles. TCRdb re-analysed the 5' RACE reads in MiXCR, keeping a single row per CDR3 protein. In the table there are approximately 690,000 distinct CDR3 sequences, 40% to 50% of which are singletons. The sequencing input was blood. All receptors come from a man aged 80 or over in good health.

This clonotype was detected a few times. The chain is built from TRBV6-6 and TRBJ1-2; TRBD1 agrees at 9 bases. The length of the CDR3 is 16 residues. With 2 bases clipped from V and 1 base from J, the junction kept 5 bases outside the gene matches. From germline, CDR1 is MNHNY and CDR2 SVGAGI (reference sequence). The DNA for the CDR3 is TGTGCCAGCAGTTACGGACAGGGGACTATTAACTATGGCTACACCTTC. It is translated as CASSYGQGTINYGYTF.

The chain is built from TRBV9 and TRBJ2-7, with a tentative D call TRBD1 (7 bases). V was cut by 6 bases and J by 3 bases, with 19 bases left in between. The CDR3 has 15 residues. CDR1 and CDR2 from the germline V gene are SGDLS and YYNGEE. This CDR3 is CASTRGAGTFYEQYF. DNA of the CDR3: TGTGCCAGCACCAGGGGGGCAGGCACCTTCTACGAGCAGTACTTC.

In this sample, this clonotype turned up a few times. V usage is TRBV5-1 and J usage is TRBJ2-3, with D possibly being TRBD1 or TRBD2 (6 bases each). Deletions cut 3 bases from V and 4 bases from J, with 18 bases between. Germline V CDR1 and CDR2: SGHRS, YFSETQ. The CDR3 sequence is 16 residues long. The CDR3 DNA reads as TGCGCCAGCAGCTCAAGTAGGGGGGCGCGGTCAGATACGCAGTATTTT. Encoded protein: CASSSSRGARSDTQYF.

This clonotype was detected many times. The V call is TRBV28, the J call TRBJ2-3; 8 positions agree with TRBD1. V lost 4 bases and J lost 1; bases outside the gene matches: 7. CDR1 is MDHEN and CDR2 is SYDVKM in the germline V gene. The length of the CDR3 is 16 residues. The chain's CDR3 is CASSSPQGAGTDTQYF. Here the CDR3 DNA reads TGTGCCAGCAGTTCCCCCCAGGGGGCAGGCACAGATACGCAGTATTTT.

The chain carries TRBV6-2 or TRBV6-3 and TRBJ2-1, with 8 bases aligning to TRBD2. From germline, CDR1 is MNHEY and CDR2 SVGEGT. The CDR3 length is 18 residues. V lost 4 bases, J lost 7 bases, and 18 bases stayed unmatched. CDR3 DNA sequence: TGTGCCAGCAGTTCCCTGGCGGGGGCGGGGGGCCCCAAGAATGAGCAGTTCTTC. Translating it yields CASSSLAGAGGPKNEQFF.

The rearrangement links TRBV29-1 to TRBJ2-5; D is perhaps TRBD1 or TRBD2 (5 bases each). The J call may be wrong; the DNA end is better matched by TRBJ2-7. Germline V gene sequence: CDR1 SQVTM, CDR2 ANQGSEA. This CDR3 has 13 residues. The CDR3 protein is CSVEKGTGYEQYF. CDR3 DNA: TGCAGCGTTGAAAAAGGGACCGGGTACGAGCAGTACTTC.

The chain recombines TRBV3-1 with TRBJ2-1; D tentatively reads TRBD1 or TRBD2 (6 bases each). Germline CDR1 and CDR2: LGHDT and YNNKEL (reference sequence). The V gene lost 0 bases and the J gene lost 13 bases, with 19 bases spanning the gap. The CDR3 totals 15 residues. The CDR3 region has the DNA TGTGCCAGCAGCCAAGATATCGGGGGCAGGGGAGGTCAGTTCTTC. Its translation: CASSQDIGGRGGQFF.

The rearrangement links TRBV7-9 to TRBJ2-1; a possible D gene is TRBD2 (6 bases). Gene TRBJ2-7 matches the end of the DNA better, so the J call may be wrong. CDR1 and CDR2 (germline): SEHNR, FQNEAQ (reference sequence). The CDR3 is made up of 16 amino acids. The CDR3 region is CASSRPPGVRINEQYF. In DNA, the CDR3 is TGTGCCAGCAGCCGGCCGCCGGGAGTGAGGATCAATGAGCAGTACTTC.

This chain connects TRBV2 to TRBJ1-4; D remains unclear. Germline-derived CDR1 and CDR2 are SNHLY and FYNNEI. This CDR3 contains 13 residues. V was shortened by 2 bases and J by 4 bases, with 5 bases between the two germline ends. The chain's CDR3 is CASSERLNEKLFF. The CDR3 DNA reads TGTGCCAGCAGTGAACGACTTAATGAAAAACTGTTTTTT.

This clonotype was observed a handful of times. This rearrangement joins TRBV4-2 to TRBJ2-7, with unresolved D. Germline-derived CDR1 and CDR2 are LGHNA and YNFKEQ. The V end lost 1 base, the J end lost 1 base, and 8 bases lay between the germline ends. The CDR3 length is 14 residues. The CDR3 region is CASSQGTESYEQYF. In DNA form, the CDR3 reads TGTGCCAGCAGCCAAGGTACAGAGTCCTACGAGCAGTACTTC.

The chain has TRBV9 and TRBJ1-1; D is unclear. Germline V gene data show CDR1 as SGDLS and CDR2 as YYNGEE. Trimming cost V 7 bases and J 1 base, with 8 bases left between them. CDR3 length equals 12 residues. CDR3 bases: TGTGCCAGCGGTCCGAGGAACACTGAAGCTTTCTTT. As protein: CASGPRNTEAFF.

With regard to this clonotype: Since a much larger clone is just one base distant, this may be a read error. CDR3 sequence reads: CAGSDRATRMFF. CDR3 nucleotide sequence: TGTGCCGGCAGTGACCGGGCCACGAGAATGTTCTTC. The gene calls are TRBV6-5 and TRBJ2-1, with D unclear. The CDR3 loop spans 12 amino acids. Germline-derived CDR1 and CDR2 are MNHEY and SVGAGI.

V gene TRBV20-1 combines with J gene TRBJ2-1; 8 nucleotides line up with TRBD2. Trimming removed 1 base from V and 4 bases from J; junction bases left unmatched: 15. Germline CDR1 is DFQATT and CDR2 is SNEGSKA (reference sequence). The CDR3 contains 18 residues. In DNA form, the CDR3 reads TGCAGTGCTAGAGGGGGGCCCGAAGAGCGGGAGCGTTACAATGAGCAGTTCTTC. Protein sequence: CSARGGPEERERYNEQFF.

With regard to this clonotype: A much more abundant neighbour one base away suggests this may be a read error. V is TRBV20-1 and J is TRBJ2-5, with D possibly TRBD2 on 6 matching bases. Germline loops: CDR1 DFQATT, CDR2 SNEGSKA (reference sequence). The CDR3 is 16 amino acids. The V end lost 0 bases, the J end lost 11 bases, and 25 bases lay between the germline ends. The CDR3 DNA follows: TGCAGTGCTAGAGATAGGACGGGAGTAATTATTAATGAGCAGTACTTC. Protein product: CSARDRTGVIINEQYF.

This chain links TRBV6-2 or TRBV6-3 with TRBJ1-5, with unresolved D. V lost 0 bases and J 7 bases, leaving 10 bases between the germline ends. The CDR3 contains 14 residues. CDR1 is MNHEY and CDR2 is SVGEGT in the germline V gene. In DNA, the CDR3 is TGTGCCAGCAGTTACTCCGCCATCGTCCAGCCCCAGCATTTT. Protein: CASSYSAIVQPQHF.

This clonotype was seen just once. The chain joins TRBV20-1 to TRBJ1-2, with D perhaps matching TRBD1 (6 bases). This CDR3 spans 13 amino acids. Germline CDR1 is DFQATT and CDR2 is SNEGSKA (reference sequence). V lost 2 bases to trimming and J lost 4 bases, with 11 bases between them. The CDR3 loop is CSARQGSVYGYTF. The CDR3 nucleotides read TGCAGTGCTAGACAGGGGAGTGTCTATGGCTACACCTTC.

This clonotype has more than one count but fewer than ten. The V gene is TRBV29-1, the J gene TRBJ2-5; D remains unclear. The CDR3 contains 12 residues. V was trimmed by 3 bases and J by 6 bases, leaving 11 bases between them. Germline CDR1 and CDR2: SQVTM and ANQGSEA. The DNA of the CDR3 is TGCAGCGTTGAGGGCTCCCTCCAGACCCAGTACTTC. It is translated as CSVEGSLQTQYF. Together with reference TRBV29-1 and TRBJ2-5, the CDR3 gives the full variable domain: SAVISQKPSRDICQRGTSLTIQCQVDSQVTMMFWYRQQPGQSLTLIATANQGSEATYESGFVIDKFPISRPNLTFSTLTVSNMSPEDSSIYLCSVEGSLQTQYFGPGTRLLVL.

The CDR3 reads CARSPTGSHNTDTQYF. The CDR3 nucleotides read TGTGCCAGAAGCCCTACGGGGAGCCATAACACAGATACGCAGTATTTT. This chain joins TRBV6-2 or TRBV6-3 and TRBJ2-3, with a possible D match to TRBD2 (5 bases). CDR3 length: 16 amino acids. The V end lost 9 bases, the J end lost 2 bases, and 21 bases lay between the germline ends. Germline values: CDR1 MNHEY, CDR2 SVGEGT.

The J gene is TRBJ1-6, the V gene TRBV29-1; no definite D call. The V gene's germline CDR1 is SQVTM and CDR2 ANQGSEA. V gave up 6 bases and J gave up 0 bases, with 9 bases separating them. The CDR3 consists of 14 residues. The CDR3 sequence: CSVSDVSYNSPLHF. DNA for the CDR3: TGCAGCGTCTCCGACGTCTCCTATAATTCACCCCTCCACTTT.

CDR3 coding DNA: TGTACCACCCTGGGGAATTACGAGCAGTACTTC. Residues: CTTLGNYEQYF. The rearrangement uses TRBV6-5 and TRBJ2-7; D remains unclear. Germline V gives CDR1 MNHEY, CDR2 SVGAGI. This CDR3 is built from 11 residues.

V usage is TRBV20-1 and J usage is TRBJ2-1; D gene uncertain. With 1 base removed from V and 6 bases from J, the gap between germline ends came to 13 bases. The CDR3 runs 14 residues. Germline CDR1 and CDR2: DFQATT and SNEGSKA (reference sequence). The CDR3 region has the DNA TGCAGTGCTAGAGTAGTGTTGCCAAGCAATGAGCAGTTCTTC. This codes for CSARVVLPSNEQFF.

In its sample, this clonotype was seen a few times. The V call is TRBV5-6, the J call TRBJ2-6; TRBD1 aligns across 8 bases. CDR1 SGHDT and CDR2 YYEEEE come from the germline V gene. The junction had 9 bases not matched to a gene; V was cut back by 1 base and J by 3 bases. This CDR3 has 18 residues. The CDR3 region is CASSLSQGAVRGANVLTF. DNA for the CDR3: TGTGCCAGCAGCTTGAGCCAGGGGGCTGTACGTGGGGCCAACGTCCTGACTTTC.

CDR3 sequence (DNA): TGTGCCAGCAGCCAGACTAGCGCGGGCGGTGAGCAGTACTTC. This gives the protein CASSQTSAGGEQYF. This chain links TRBV7-3 with TRBJ2-5, with TRBD2 identical over 8 bases. CDR1 and CDR2 (germline): SGHTA, FQGTGA. The CDR3 runs to 14 residues. V dropped 5 bases and J dropped 11; count of bases not matched to a gene: 13.

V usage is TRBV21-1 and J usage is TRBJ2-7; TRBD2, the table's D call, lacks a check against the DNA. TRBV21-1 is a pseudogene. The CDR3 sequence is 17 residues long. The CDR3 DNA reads TGTGCCAGCAGCAAAGGAAATCCGGGACTTCAGTCCTACGAGCAGTACTTC. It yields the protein CASSKGNPGLQSYEQYF.

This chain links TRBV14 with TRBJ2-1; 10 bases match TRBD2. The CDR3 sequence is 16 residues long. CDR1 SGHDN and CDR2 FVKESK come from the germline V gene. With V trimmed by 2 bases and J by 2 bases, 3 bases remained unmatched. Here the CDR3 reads CASSQKREGPYNEQFF. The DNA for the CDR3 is TGTGCCAGCAGCCAAAAGCGGGAGGGCCCCTACAATGAGCAGTTCTTC.

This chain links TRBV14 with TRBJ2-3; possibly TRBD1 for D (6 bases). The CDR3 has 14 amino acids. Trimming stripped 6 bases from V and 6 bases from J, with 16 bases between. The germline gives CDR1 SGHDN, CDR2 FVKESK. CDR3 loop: CASSAGAPLDTQYF. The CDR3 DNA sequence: TGTGCCAGCAGTGCAGGGGCCCCGTTGGATACGCAGTATTTT.